This TCR beta chain derives from a study of blood T cell repertoires in COVID-19 (dated by TCRdb to between 2020 and 2021). In terms of the full investigation: Samples covering the acute and convalescent phases of COVID-19 were provided by collaborators in the United States, Italy and Spain. Subjects who had been exposed to COVID-19, were actively infected with it, or had recovered from it provided the deeply sampled blood TCRbeta repertoires that made up the dataset. The prospective study material was composed of cDNA or gDNA derived from T cells, B-cell-depleted T cells, or PBMCs. The repertoires were released in a freely available public database meant as a resource for research on the immune response to SARS-CoV-2. Samples were obtained from the ongoing ImmuneRACE study (first 160 participants) and from 950 to 1,500 subjects provided by 6 global collaborators. Nearly every sample came with metadata listing a de-identified subject ID, COVID-19 status, age in years and sex. Where HLA class I and class II types were available, the types were taken from metadata supplied by the sample provider, not from assay-based typing. What the research found in general, with its limitations: How much clinical and demographic metadata was included differed by source and by participant, and the metadata was provided uncurated.

Participants in the prospective study were enrolled through a virtual design, were aged roughly 18 to 95 years, and lived in approximately 25 United States geographic areas. Cohort assignment in the prospective study relied on participant-reported clinical history from a screening survey and a study questionnaire. For ImmuneRACE Cohort 3, a participant was defined as recovered based on two consecutive negative NP/OP PCR tests, clearance by a healthcare professional, or resolution of symptoms. Each participant in the prospective study had whole blood, serum and a nasopharyngeal or oropharyngeal swab collected by mobile phlebotomists. Over a 2-month period, participants in the prospective study had the option of providing additional blood draws and questionnaires. Prospective study blood samples were shipped either frozen or at room temperature before DNA extraction. Remarks on this clone: Its binding antigen is unknown. Base qualities are not at hand, and no much larger clone is one base apart.

The immunoSEQ Assay, a bias-controlled multiplex PCR, was used to amplify TCRbeta CDR3 regions from genomic DNA. In the source study's methods: The number of nucleated cells in each sample was estimated by amplification of reference gene primers within the assay. To quantify the absolute abundance of each unique TCRbeta CDR3 rearrangement, sequence reads were collapsed and filtered. Productive Simpson clonality was computed per sample as the square root of Simpson's diversity index over productive rearrangements. TCRdb obtained this table from immuneACCESS and retained in-frame rearrangements with V and J assigned. These tables miss some clones; where compared with another copy, unresolved V genes account for less than half of the shortfall, and the remainder is unexplained. V, J and clone size derive from that table, while D and trimming were established from the DNA sequence. The sample yields around 400,000 clones; roughly nine tenths were counted once. In total, the top ten clones hold around 1.7% of the sample.

Sequencing input: PBMCs or T cells enriched from blood (not recorded which). This sequence originates from a young woman who had recovered from COVID-19.

The base sequence is TGTGCCAGCAGTTTTCGAGCCCCTTCGTATAGCAATCAGCCCCAGCATTTT. This translates into CASSFRAPSYSNQPQHF. This chain is built from TRBV27 and TRBJ1-5; no D gene is confidently identified. Trimming at the junction amounts to 3 bases on V and 0 bases on J, and the germline ends lie 15 bases apart. For CDR1 and CDR2, the germline V gene (reference sequence) lists MNHEY and SMNVEV. The CDR3 sequence holds 17 residues, the cysteine and phenylalanine included. The retained sequence is limited to the CDR3, 51 bases, with the frame set at the first base.